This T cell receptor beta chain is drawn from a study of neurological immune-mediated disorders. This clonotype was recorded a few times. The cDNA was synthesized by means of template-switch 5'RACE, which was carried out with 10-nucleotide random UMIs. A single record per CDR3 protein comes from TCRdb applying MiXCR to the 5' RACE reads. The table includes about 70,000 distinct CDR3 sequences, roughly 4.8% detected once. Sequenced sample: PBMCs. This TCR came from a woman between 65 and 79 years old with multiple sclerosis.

The CDR3 bases are TGTGCCAGCAGTCCAAGGGCCGGTCTCTCGGGAGATACGCAGTATTTT. It codes for CASSPRAGLSGDTQYF. The chain uses TRBV3-1 and TRBJ2-3; no definite D call. V dropped 6 bases and J dropped 5 bases, with 21 bases sitting between them. The CDR3 covers 16 residues. Germline CDR1 reads LGHDT; CDR2 reads YNNKEL (reference sequence).